The 3 T cell receptor beta chains in this list originate from one sample, sequenced in a study of CD8+ T cells in alopecia areata. Extracted from the samples, RNA was reverse transcribed into cDNA to serve as the sequencing template. Assay used: immunoSEQ multiplex PCR; TCRdb lists only in-frame clones, some missing. The sample has some 200,000 clones, less than 50% seen once. Treatment: oral pan-JAK inhibitor, 5-10 mg twice daily. The sequencing used CD4+ T cells sorted from blood, collected around week 36, from a patient treated with tofacitinib. The receptors originated from a human donor with alopecia areata.

This chain links TRBV7-2 with TRBJ2-7; the match to TRBD2 covers 14 bases. Trimming at V came to 5 bases and at J to 0 bases, leaving 3 bases not matched to a gene. This CDR3 has 16 amino acids. Germline lookup yields CDR1 SGHTA and CDR2 FQGNSA. The DNA of the CDR3 is TGTGCCAGCAGCAAGGGACTAGCGGGGGTCTCCTACGAGCAGTACTTC. Its protein is CASSKGLAGVSYEQYF.

The genes are TRBV2 and TRBJ2-1; D is perhaps TRBD2 (6 bases). With 4 bases removed from V and 15 bases from J, the gap between germline ends came to 13 bases. There are 11 residues in the CDR3. Germline loops: CDR1 SNHLY, CDR2 FYNNEI. For the CDR3, the DNA is TGTGCCAGCAGTGTGGGAGGACCCACGTTCTTC. As protein: CASSVGGPTFF.

This chain connects TRBV30 to TRBJ2-7, with D perhaps TRBD2 (5 bases). The CDR3 spans 12 residues. The germline gives CDR1 GTSNPN, CDR2 SVGIG (reference sequence). The V and J ends lost 8 bases and 3 bases respectively, with 14 bases between them. The DNA of the CDR3 is TGTGCCCAAAGAGGGCGAAACTACGAGCAGTACTTC. It yields the protein CAQRGRNYEQYF.